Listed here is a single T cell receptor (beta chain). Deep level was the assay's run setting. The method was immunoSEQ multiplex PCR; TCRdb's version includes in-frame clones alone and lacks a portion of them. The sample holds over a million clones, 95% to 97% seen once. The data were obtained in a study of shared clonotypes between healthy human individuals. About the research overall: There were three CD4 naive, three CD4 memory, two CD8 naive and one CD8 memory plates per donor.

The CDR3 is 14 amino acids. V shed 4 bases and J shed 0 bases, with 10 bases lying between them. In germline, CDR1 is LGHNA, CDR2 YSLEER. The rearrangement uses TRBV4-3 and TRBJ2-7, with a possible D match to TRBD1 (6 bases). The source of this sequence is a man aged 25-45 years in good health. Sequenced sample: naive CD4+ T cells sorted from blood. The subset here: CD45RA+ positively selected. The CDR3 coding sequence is TGCGCCAGCAGCCGGGGGCAGAGCTCCTACGAGCAGTACTTC. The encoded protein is CASSRGQSSYEQYF.